One and the same sample provided the 9 T cell receptor beta chains below, sequenced in a study of monozygotic twins with inflammatory bowel disease (dated by TCRdb to between 2019 and 2020). Receptor libraries were prepared by 5' RACE. Reads for this sample came from an Illumina HiSeq 2500. The reads, reprocessed by TCRdb, yield one row per CDR3 protein sequence and no DNA. The sample's clone listing holds 200,000 to 250,000 distinct CDR3 sequences. Less than 2% of the sample goes to the ten largest clones. Source material: blood. These receptor sequences come from a human donor with ulcerative colitis or Crohn's disease, or a healthy co-twin of an affected twin (not recorded which).

This chain joins TRBV20-1 and TRBJ2-5; TCRdb names TRBD1, which stays unverified in the absence of DNA. This CDR3 region has 15 residues. The V gene's germline CDR1 is DFQATT and CDR2 SNEGSKA (reference sequence). CDR3 residues: CSAFFRDPSTETQYF.

The V gene is TRBV7-9, the J gene TRBJ2-6. This CDR3 has 14 amino acids. The germline CDR1 and CDR2 sequences are SEHNR and FQNEAQ (reference sequence). The chain's CDR3 is CASSFNSGANVLTF.

The chain carries TRBV20-1 and TRBJ2-7; TCRdb gives TRBD2 as the D gene, but with no DNA this cannot be confirmed. The CDR3 length is 18 residues. Germline lookup yields CDR1 DFQATT and CDR2 SNEGSKA (reference sequence). This CDR3 reads CSAREDGVRGFPSYEQYF.

This sequence joins TRBV12-3 or TRBV12-4 and TRBJ2-7; TCRdb's D call, TRBD1, is unchecked because there is no DNA. CDR3 length: 15 amino acids. The CDR3 loop reads CASSLFPGTGYEQYF.

This chain joins TRBV12-3 or TRBV12-4 and TRBJ2-1; no DNA is available, so the TRBD1 call from TCRdb remains unchecked. This CDR3 has 16 amino acids. This CDR3 reads CASSHRIGGPYNEQFF.

The V call is TRBV10-3, the J call TRBJ1-5; TCRdb designates TRBD1, a call that cannot be tested without DNA. Germline V gives CDR1 ENHRY, CDR2 SYGVKD. The CDR3 sequence is 14 residues long. CDR3 protein: CAIKRQGSNQPQHF.

The chain couples TRBV20-1 to TRBJ1-4. This CDR3 spans 14 amino acids. Germline CDR1 reads DFQATT; CDR2 reads SNEGSKA (reference sequence). CDR3 sequence reads: CSAREEGAGEKLFF.

This sequence joins TRBV20-1 and TRBJ2-7; lacking DNA, the TRBD1 call made by TCRdb goes unchecked. Germline CDR1 and CDR2: DFQATT and SNEGSKA (reference sequence). The CDR3 totals 13 residues. CDR3 sequence: CSAGGLFYYEQYF.

This chain connects TRBV18 to TRBJ2-4; lacking DNA, the TRBD1 call made by TCRdb goes unchecked. Germline V lookup: CDR1 KGHSH, CDR2 LQKENI. The CDR3 has 16 amino acids. The CDR3 protein is CASSPPEGIAKNIQYF.